This is a list of T cell receptor beta chains from one sample in a study of T cell repertoires in cytomegalovirus infection. TCRdb processed the reads anew with MiXCR; each CDR3 protein has one entry. The sample has about 320,000 distinct CDR3 sequences; 9.5% are singletons. The specimen was PBMCs. The receptors here all came from a human donor in good health (CMV status not recorded). Some clones in this sample may be carry-over from other donors' samples. Both conserved end residues are part of each CDR3. Fields, in order: J gene, clone size, V gene, D gene, CDR3 DNA, CDR3 protein. The D gene is left open where the match is weak. The size entry is marked missing in some rows and otherwise reads once, few, many or a size class.

>TRBJ2-2|.|TRBV24-1|TRBD2
TGTGCCACCGGCCCGCGGACGGGCGGGAGTCTGAGTAGCACCGGGGAGCTGTTTTTT
CATGPRTGGSLSSTGELFF
>TRBJ2-2|few|TRBV11-2|TRBD2
TGTGCCAGCAGCCTCGGGGGGTACGCCGGGGAGCTGTTTTTT
CASSLGGYAGELFF
>TRBJ2-3|.|TRBV7-6|.
TGTGCCAGCAGCTTAGCGCGGGTTACGCAGTATTTT
CASSLARVTQYF
>TRBJ2-1|many|TRBV7-3|.
TGTGCCAGCAGCGGGGCGGAGCACAATGAGCAGTTCTTC
CASSGAEHNEQFF
>TRBJ2-7|few|TRBV6-2/TRBV6-3|TRBD2
TGTGCCAGCAGTCGCGGACTAGCGGGGGGGCCCCCCCACGAGCAGTACTTC
CASSRGLAGGPPHEQYF
>TRBJ1-4|.|TRBV2|TRBD1
TGTGCCAGCAGGCCTCCAGGGGGTGTTTGGGAAAAACTGTTTTTT
CASRPPGGVWEKLFF
>TRBJ2-3|many|TRBV6-1|.
TGTGCCAGCACTCATAGGGGAGCCTTCACAGATACGCAGTATTTT
CASTHRGAFTDTQYF
>TRBJ2-2|many|TRBV7-9|.
TGTGCCAGCAGCTCGGGACAATCGAACACCGGGGAGCTGTTTTTT
CASSSGQSNTGELFF
>TRBJ2-1|few|TRBV6-2/TRBV6-3|TRBD2
TGTGCCAGCAGCCTAAGCGGGGGAAACAATGAGCAGTTCTTC
CASSLSGGNNEQFF
>TRBJ1-3|.|TRBV28|.
TGTGCCAGCAGTTCTGGGGGGGGCCCTTTGCTTGGAAACACCATATATTTT
CASSSGGGPLLGNTIYF
>TRBJ2-1|few|TRBV29-1|TRBD1
TGCAGCTCCCCGGGACAGGGGGCCCACGGCGAGCAGTTCTTC
CSSPGQGAHGEQFF
>TRBJ2-3|many|TRBV7-2|.
TGTGCCAGCAGCCGCGTGGTCACAGATACGCAGTATTTT
CASSRVVTDTQYF
>TRBJ1-1|many|TRBV7-2|.
TGTGCCAGCAGGCAGACGAGGCAGGGTGGCGCTGAAGCTTTCTTT
CASRQTRQGGAEAFF
>TRBJ1-1|.|TRBV27|.
TGTGCCAGCAGTTTGTACACAGTGGGGCCGAACACTGAAGCTTTCTTT
CASSLYTVGPNTEAFF
>TRBJ2-7|.|TRBV7-9|.
TGTGCCAGCAGCCCGACGACCGGGACAATCGAGCAGTACTTC
CASSPTTGTIEQYF
>TRBJ2-3|few|TRBV6-6|TRBD2
TGTGCCAGCAGTTACCGGCCTAGCGGGAGATACCTCACAGATACGCAGTATTTT
CASSYRPSGRYLTDTQYF
>TRBJ1-1|.|TRBV6-6|.
TGTGCCAGCAGTGTCGTCTCCTCTGAAGCTTTCTTT
CASSVVSSEAFF
>TRBJ1-5|many|TRBV6-1|.
TGTGCCACCCAGGCGGGAGGACTTAGCAATCAGCCCCAGCATTTT
CATQAGGLSNQPQHF
>TRBJ2-3|.|TRBV7-2|TRBD1
TGTGCCAGCAGCTTAGAGGGGACAGGGGCTGCCACAGATACGCAGTATTTT
CASSLEGTGAATDTQYF
>TRBJ2-3|.|TRBV29-1|TRBD2
TGCAGCGTTTGGGGGGGGAGCACAGATACGCAGTATTTT
CSVWGGSTDTQYF
>TRBJ1-6|few|TRBV5-4|.
TGTGCCAGCAGCTCTGGGGAACCTTCACCCCTCCACTTT
CASSSGEPSPLHF
>TRBJ2-2|many|TRBV7-8|TRBD1
TGTGCCACTCCGGGACAGGGATGGACCGGGGAGCTGTTTTTT
CATPGQGWTGELFF
>TRBJ2-5|few|TRBV7-6|TRBD2
TGTGCCAGCAGCTTAGGAGGCCTAGCGGGAGCAAAGCGAGAGACCCAGTACTTC
CASSLGGLAGAKRETQYF
>TRBJ1-4|.|TRBV18|.
TGTGCCAGCTCACCACTCGGGGGCAGGGACGAAAAACTGTTTTTT
CASSPLGGRDEKLFF
>TRBJ2-2|many|TRBV4-1|TRBD2
TGCGCCAGCAGCCAAGAACCGGGACTAGCGGTCCGGGAGCTGTTTTTT
CASSQEPGLAVRELFF
>TRBJ2-1|many|TRBV15|TRBD1
TGTGCCACCAGCCTAGACAGGGCGATCTACAATGAGCAGTTCTTC
CATSLDRAIYNEQFF
>TRBJ2-3|many|TRBV7-2|TRBD2
TGTGCCAGCAGCTCCACACGTAGCGGGATAGCTAGCACAGATACGCAGTATTTT
CASSSTRSGIASTDTQYF
>TRBJ2-5|many|TRBV4-1|.
TGCGCCAGCAGCCAAGATTTTGGACAGCGAGAGACCCAGTACTTC
CASSQDFGQRETQYF
>TRBJ2-1|few|TRBV14|.
TGTGCCAGCAGCCAAGTTGGCGGTTTAAGGGACAATGAGCAGTTCTTC
CASSQVGGLRDNEQFF
>TRBJ2-7|.|TRBV2|TRBD1
TGTGCCACCGGGGGACAGGGTAACGAGCAGTACTTC
CATGGQGNEQYF
>TRBJ2-7|few|TRBV28|TRBD1
TGTGCCAGCAGTTCCCCGACAGGGGGAGGCGAGCAGTACTTC
CASSSPTGGGEQYF
>TRBJ2-7|.|TRBV27|TRBD2
TGTGCCAGCAGTCCCCTAAAGGGACTAGCGGGAGGGCCTGACGAGCAGTACTTC
CASSPLKGLAGGPDEQYF